This TCR beta chain was documented in a study of technical replicates of blood from four donors. TCRdb's copy holds only in-frame clones and misses some; the assay was immunoSEQ multiplex PCR. The profile shows some 99,000 clones, 95% of them singletons. V was cut by 5 bases and J by 0 bases, with 9 bases left in between. CDR1 and CDR2 (germline): SGHNT, YENEEA. The CDR3 loop spans 14 amino acids. The rearrangement uses TRBV11-3 and TRBJ2-3; weak D call: TRBD2 (5 bases). This TCR came from a human donor in good health. The sample consisted of T cells isolated from PBMCs. CDR3 sequence (DNA): TGTGCCAGCAGCCTTGGCGGGAGCACAGATACGCAGTATTTT. Protein sequence: CASSLGGSTDTQYF.